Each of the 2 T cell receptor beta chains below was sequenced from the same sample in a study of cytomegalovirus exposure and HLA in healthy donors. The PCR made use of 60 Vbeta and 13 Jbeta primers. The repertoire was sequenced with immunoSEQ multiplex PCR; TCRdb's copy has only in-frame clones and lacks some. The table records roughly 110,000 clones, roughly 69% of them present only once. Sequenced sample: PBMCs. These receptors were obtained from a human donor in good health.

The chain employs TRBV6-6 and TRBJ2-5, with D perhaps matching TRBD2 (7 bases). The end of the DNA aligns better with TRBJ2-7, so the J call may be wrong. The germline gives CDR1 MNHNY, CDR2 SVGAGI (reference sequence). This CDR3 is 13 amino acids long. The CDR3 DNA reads TGTGCCAGCAGTTCCCGGGGGGCGTACGAGCAGTACTTC. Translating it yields CASSSRGAYEQYF.

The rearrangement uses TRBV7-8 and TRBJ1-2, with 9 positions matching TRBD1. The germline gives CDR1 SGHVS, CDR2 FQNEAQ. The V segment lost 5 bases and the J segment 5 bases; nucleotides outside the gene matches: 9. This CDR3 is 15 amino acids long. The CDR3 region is CASSPDRGTGYGYTF. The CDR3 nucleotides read TGTGCCAGCAGCCCAGACAGGGGGACGGGGTATGGCTACACCTTC.